This T cell receptor beta chain was identified in a study of shared clonotypes between healthy human individuals (TCRdb year 2020). For the study in its entirety: The cohort included three men and two women between 18 and 49 years of age. For each donor, three plates each were used for CD4 naive and CD4 memory, two plates were used for CD8 naive, and one plate was used for CD8 memory. The study deeply sequenced blood TCR repertoires of about five healthy adults to estimate repertoire size and the extent of clonotype sharing between individuals. Different laboratories and diverse techniques were used to prepare libraries and sequence TCR repertoires, to increase sequencing depth and limit assay-specific biases. Between about 0.9 and 9 billion PBMCs per donor were obtained by leukapheresis. General conclusions and limits of the study: Sharing across a few donors was observed for around 5% of naive CD4, about 3.2% of naive CD8, 2.3% of memory CD4, and around 0.42% of memory CD8 clonotypes. Higher generation probabilities were observed for clonotypes shared by all four sorted-subset donors than for non-shared clonotypes. Sampling was limited to blood, and TCR repertoires in tissue likely differ from TCR repertoires in blood. Estimated clonotype richness was generally larger for naive than for memory subsets. Rarefaction of sorted-subset datasets indicated incomplete sequencing despite the large sequencing depth. The small number of donors limited the genetic and exposure-history diversity represented. Pairwise subsampling indicated that sequencing depth was expected to affect the degree of clonotype sharing among donors.

The donors were healthy, HIV-negative adults with no recently reported acute infections or vaccinations. Only Caucasian adults living in Nashville, Tennessee, USA were represented among the donors. Magnetic negative selection was used to enrich CD4+ T cells, after which naive cells were positively selected on CD45RA and the negative fraction became the memory subset. Blood was collected by leukapheresis, and PBMCs were isolated by Ficoll-Histopaque density gradient centrifugation and then cryopreserved in liquid nitrogen vapor phase. Analytical flow cytometry was used to check the purity and quantity of every magnetically sorted T cell population. Genomic DNA was isolated from every sorted fraction and measured by UV absorbance on a Nanodrop 2000c. TCR CDR3 regions were amplified from genomic DNA by multiplex PCR using the deep immunoSEQ assay. Genomic DNA extracted from each cell subset was distributed evenly over all wells of several immunoSEQ 96-well plates, and each plate served as one replicate. Each replicate PCR for sorted subsets received approximately 220 ng genomic DNA, equal to tens of thousands of T cell genomes. The purified libraries were quantified using a Qubit 3.0 fluorometer, sized with a Bioanalyzer 2100, and then quantified again using the KAPA Library Quantification kit. Each immunoSEQ 96-well plate was sequenced on its own single-read 150-cycle Illumina NextSeq 550 flow cell. Per the source publication's procedure: Because only junctional sequences without quality scores were contained in the immunoSEQ output, filtering matching that applied to full-length reads could not be performed. Sequences were annotated with PyIR, a Python wrapper for IgBLAST v1.9, using IMGT germline references to assign V/J genes and CDR3. Reads were filtered out if the reads had weak V/J assignments (E-value above 1e-6), no CDR3, stop codons, out-of-frame junctions, or ambiguous translated residues. V3J clonotypes were defined by identical inferred V gene, J gene, and CDR3 amino acid sequence. Percentage overlap between repertoires was calculated by dividing the number of shared unique clonotypes by the size of the smaller repertoire. Richness of each repertoire was evaluated using RTK rarefaction, the Chao1 estimator, and Recon v2.1 estimates of unobserved clonotypes. Generation probabilities were computed with OLGA for all TCRbeta clonotypes obtained by the gDNA method from several donors. TCRdb stores this immuneACCESS table with in-frame sequences only. Part of the clones is absent; in the studies checked, under half of the shortfall reflects unresolved V genes, and no reason is known for the rest. V, J and clone size were drawn from that table, and D and trimming were deduced from the DNA. This sample gives about 1.1 million clones in total; roughly 77% of them show up just once. The ten most abundant clones make up approximately 0.9% of the sample.

Worth noting for this clone: Which antigen it targets is not known. Base qualities are missing; no much larger clone stands one base away.

The sequence was collected from a man younger than 35 in good health. Some clones in this sample may be carry-over from other donors' samples. Sequencing used memory CD4+ T cells from PBMCs. Explained via the paper, the cell subset or site label denotes: CD45RA-negative fraction.

The CDR3 amino acid sequence is: CASSVANEKLFF. The DNA reads TGTGCCAGCAGCGTAGCTAATGAAAAACTGTTTTTT. The chain links TRBV9 with TRBJ1-4; the D gene remains uncertain. The germline V gene encodes CDR1 SGDLS and CDR2 YYNGEE. From the cysteine up to the phenylalanine, the CDR3 has a length of 12 residues. Of all the DNA, just the CDR3 is kept, 36 bases in frame from base 1. V sheds 0 bases and J sheds 3 bases, leaving 0 bases between their ends.